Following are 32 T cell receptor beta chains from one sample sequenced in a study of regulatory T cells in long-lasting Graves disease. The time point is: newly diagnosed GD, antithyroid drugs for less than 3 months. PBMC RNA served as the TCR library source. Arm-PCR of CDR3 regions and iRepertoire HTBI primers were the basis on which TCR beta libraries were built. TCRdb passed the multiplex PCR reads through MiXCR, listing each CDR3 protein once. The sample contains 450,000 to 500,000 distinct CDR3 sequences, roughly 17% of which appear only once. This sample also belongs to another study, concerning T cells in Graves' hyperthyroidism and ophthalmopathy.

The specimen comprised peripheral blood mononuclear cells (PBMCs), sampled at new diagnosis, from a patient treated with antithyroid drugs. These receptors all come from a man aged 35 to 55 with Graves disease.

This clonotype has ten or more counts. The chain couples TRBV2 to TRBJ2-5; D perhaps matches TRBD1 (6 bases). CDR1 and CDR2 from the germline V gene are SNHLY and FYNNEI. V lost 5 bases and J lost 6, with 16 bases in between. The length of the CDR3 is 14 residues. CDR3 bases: TGTGCCAGCAGTTACGACAGGCAAGATAAGACCCAGTACTTC. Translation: CASSYDRQDKTQYF.

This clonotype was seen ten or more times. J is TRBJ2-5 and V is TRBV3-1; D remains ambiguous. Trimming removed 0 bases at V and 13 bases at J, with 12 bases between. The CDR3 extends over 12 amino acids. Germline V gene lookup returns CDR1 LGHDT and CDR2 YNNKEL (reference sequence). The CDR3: CASSQESSPLYF. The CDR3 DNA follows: TGTGCCAGCAGCCAAGAGAGCAGTCCACTGTACTTC.

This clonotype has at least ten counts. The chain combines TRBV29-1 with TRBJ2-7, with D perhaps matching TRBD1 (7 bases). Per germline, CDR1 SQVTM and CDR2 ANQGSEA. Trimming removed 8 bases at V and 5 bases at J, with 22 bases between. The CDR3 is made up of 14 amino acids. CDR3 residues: CSPRGTVGIDEQYF. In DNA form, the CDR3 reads TGCAGCCCCCGGGGGACAGTAGGAATCGACGAGCAGTACTTC.

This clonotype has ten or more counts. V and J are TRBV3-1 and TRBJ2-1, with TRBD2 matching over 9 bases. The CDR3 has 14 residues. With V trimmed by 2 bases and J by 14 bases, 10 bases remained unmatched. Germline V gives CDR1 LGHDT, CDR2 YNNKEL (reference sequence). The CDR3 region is CASSQTRNSGSKFF. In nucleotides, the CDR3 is TGTGCCAGCAGCCAAACGCGCAATAGCGGGAGCAAGTTCTTC.

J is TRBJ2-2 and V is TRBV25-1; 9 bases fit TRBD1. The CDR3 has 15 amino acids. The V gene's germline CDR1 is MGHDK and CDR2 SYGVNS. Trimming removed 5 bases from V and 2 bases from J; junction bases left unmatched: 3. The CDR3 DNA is TGTGCCAGCAGTACGACAGGGGGTAACACCGGGGAGCTGTTTTTT. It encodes CASSTTGGNTGELFF.

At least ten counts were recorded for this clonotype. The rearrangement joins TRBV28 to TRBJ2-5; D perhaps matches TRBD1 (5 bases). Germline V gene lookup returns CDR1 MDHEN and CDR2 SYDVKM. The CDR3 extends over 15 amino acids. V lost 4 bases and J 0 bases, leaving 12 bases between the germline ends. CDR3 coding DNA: TGTGCCAGCAGTTACTCGGTAGGGGACCAAGAGACCCAGTACTTC. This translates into CASSYSVGDQETQYF.

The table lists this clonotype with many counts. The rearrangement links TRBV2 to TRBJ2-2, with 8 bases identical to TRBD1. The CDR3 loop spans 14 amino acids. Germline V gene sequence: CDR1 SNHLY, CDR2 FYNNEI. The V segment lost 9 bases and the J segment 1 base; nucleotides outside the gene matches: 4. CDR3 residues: CASSGTGNTGELFF. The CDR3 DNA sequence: TGTGCCAGTTCCGGGACAGGGAACACCGGGGAGCTGTTTTTT. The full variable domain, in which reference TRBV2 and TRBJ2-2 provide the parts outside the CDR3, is EPEVTQTPSHQVTQMGQEVILRCVPISNHLYFYWYRQILGQKVEFLVSFYNNEISEKSEIFDDQFSVERPDGSNFTLKIRSTKLEDSAMYFCASSGTGNTGELFFGEGSRLTVL.

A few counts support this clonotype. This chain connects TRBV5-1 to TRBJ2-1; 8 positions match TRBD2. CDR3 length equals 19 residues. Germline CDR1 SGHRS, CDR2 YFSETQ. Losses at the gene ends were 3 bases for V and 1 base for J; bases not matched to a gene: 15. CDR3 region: CASSWGVASGRLSYNEQFF. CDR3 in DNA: TGCGCCAGCAGCTGGGGGGTGGCTAGCGGGCGGTTATCCTACAATGAGCAGTTCTTC. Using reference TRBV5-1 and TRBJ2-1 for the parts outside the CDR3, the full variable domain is KAGVTQTPRYLIKTRGQQVTLSCSPISGHRSVSWYQQTPGQGLQFLFEYFSETQRNKGNFPGRFSGRQFSNSRSEMNVSTLELGDSALYLCASSWGVASGRLSYNEQFFGPGTRLTVL.

The DNA of the CDR3 is TGTGCCAGCAGTTACGGGGTAGGCCAAGAGACCCAGTACTTC. This encodes CASSYGVGQETQYF. The genes are TRBV6-2 or TRBV6-3 and TRBJ2-5, with no clear D. Germline CDR1 MNHEY, CDR2 SVGEGT. V was clipped by 2 bases and J by 1 base, with 8 bases between them. This CDR3 is built from 14 residues.

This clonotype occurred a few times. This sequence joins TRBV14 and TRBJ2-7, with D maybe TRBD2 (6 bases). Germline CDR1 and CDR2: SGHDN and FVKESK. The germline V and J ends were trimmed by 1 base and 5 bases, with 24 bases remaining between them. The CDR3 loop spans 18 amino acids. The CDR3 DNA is TGTGCCAGCAGCCAAGCGGGGGTTTTGGATCCCACCCCCAACGAGCAGTACTTC. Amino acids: CASSQAGVLDPTPNEQYF.

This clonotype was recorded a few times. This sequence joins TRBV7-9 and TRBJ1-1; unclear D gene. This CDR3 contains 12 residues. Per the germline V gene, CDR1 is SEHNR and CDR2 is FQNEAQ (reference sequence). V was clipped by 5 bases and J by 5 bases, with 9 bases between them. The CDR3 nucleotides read TGTGCCAGCAGCAACACAAAAACTGAAGCTTTCTTT. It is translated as CASSNTKTEAFF.

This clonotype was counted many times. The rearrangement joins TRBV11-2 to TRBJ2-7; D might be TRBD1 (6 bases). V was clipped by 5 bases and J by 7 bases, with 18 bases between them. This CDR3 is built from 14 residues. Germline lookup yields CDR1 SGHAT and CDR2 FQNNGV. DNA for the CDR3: TGTGCCAGCAGCGAATTCTCAACAGGGATAGAGCAGTACTTC. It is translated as CASSEFSTGIEQYF. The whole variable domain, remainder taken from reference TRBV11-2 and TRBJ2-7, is EAGVAQSPRYKIIEKRQSVAFWCNPISGHATLYWYQQILGQGPKLLIQFQNNGVVDDSQLPKDRFSAERLKGVDSTLKIQPAKLEDSAVYLCASSEFSTGIEQYFGPGTRLTVT.

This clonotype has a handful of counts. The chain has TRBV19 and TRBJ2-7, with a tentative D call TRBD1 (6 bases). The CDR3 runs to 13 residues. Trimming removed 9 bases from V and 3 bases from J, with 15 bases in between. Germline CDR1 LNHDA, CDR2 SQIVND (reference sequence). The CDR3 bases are TGTGCCAGCGGGACATTCGGCGGCTACGAGCAGTACTTC. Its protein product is CASGTFGGYEQYF.

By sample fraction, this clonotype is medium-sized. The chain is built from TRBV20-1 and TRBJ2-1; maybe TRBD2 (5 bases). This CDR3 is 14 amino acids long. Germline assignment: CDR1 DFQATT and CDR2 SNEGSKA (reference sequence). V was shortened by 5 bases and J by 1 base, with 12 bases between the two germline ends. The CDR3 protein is CSAEESGSYNEQFF. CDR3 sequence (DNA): TGCAGTGCTGAGGAATCGGGATCCTACAATGAGCAGTTCTTC.

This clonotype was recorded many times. The CDR3, as DNA: TGTGCCAGCAGACCTGACCGCGGTTCCTACAATGAGCAGTTCTTC. Translation: CASRPDRGSYNEQFF. This chain joins TRBV12-3 or TRBV12-4 and TRBJ2-1; D not resolved. The CDR3 sequence is 15 residues long. Trimming left V 6 bases short and J 1 base short, with 13 bases between.

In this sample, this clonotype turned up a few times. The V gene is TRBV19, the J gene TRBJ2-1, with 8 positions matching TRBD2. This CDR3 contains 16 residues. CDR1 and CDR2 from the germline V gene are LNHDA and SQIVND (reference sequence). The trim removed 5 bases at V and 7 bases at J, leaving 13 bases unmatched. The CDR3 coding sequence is TGTGCCAGTAGTTCGGTAGCGGGAATAGCGACGAATGAGCAGTTCTTC. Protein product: CASSSVAGIATNEQFF. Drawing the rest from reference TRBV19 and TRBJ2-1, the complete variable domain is DGGITQSPKYLFRKEGQNVTLSCEQNLNHDAMYWYRQDPGQGLRLIYYSQIVNDFQKGDIAEGYSVSREKKESFPLTVTSAQKNPTAFYLCASSSVAGIATNEQFFGPGTRLTVL.

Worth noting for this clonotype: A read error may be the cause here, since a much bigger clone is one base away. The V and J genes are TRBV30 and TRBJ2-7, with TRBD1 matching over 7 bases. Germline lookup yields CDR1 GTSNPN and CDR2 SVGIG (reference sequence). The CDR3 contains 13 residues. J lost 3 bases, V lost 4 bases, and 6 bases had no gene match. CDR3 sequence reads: CAWTSRDSYEQYF. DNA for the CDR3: TGTGCCTGGACCTCCCGGGACAGCTACGAGCAGTACTTC.

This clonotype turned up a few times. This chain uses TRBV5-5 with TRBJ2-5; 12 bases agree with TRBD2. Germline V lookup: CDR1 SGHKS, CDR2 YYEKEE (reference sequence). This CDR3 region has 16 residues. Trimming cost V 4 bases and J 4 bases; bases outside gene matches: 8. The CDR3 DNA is TGTGCCAGCAGCGGACGGACTAGCGGGACCCCAGAGACCCAGTACTTC. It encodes CASSGRTSGTPETQYF.

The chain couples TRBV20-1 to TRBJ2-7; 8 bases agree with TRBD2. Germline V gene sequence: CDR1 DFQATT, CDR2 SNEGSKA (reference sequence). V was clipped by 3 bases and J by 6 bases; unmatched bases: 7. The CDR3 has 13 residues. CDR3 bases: TGCAGTGCTAGCCGGACTAGCTTGGCCGAGCAGTACTTC. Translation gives CSASRTSLAEQYF.

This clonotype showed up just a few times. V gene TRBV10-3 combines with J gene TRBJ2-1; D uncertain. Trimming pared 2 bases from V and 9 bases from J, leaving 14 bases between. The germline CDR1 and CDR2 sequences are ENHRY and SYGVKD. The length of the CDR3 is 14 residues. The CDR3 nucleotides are TGTGCCATCAGTGAGACGAGGTTATTAGGTGAGCAGTTCTTC. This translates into CAISETRLLGEQFF.

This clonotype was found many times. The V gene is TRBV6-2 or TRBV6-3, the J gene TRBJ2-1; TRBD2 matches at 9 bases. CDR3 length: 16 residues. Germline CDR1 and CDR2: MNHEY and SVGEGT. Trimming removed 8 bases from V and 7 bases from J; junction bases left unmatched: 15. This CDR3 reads CASESVAGGPGNEQFF. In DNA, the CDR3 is TGTGCCAGCGAGTCCGTTGCGGGAGGGCCCGGTAATGAGCAGTTCTTC.

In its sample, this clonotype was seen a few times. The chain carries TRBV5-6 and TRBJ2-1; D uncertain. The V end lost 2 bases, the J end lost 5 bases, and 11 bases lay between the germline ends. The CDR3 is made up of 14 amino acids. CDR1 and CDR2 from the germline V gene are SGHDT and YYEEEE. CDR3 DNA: TGTGCCAGCAGCTTTCTCGGGCCGAACAATGAGCAGTTCTTC. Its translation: CASSFLGPNNEQFF.

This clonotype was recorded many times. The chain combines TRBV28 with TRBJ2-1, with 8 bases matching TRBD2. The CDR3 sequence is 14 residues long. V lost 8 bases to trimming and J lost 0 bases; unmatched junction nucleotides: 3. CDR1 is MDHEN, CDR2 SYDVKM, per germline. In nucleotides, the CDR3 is TGTGCCAGCCGCCGGGGGGGCTCCTACAATGAGCAGTTCTTC. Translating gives CASRRGGSYNEQFF.

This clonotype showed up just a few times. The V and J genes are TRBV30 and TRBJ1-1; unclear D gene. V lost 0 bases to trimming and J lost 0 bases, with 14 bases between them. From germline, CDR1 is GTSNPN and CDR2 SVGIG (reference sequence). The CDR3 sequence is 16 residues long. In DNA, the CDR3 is TGTGCCTGGAGTGTGGCGGGTACGGCATTGAACACTGAAGCTTTCTTT. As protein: CAWSVAGTALNTEAFF.

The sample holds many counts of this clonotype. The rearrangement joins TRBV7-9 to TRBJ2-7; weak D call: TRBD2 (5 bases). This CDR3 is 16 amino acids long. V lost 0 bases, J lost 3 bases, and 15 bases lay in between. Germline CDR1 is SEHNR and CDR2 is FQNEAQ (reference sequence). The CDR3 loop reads CASSLASGLSHYEQYF. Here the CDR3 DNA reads TGTGCCAGCAGCTTAGCCTCCGGACTGTCCCACTACGAGCAGTACTTC.

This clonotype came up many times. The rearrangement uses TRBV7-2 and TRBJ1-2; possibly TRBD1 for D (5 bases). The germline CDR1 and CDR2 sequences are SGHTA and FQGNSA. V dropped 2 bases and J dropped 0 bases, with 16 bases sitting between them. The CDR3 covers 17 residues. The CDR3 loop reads CASSLIPRGRANYGYTF. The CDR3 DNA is TGTGCCAGCAGCTTAATCCCCCGGGGCCGAGCTAACTATGGCTACACCTTC.

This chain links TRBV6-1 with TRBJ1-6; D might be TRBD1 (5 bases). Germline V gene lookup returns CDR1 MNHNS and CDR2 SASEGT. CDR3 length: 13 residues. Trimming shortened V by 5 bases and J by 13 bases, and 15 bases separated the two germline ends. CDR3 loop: CASSPRTGVPLHF. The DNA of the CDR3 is TGTGCCAGCAGTCCACGTACGGGGGTCCCCCTCCACTTT.

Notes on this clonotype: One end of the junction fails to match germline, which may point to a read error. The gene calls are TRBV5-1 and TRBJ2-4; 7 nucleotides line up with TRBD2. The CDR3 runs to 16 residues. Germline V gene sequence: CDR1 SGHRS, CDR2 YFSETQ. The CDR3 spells CAGSLASGGAKNIQYF. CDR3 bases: TGTGCCGGCAGCTTAGCTAGCGGAGGAGCCAAAAACATTCAGTACTTC.

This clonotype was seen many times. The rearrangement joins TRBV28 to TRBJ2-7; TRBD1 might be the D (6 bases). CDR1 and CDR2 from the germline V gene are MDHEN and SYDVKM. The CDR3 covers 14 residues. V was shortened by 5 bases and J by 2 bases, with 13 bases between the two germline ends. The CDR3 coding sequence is TGTGCCAGCAGTCATCGGCAGGGGACCTACGAGCAGTACTTC. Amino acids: CASSHRQGTYEQYF.

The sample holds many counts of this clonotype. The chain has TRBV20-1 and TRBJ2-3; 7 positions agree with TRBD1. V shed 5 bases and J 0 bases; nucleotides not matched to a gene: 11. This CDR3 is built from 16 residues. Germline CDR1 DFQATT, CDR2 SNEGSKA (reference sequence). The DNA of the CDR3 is TGCAGTGCTCCTACAGGGGACCCTTCTAGCACAGATACGCAGTATTTT. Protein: CSAPTGDPSSTDTQYF.

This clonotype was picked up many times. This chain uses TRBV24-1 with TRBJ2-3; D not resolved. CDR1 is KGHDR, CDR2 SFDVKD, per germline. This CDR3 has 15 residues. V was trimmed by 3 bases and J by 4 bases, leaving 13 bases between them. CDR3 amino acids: CATSDPRIYPDTQYF. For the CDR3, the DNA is TGTGCCACCAGTGATCCTCGGATCTACCCAGATACGCAGTATTTT.

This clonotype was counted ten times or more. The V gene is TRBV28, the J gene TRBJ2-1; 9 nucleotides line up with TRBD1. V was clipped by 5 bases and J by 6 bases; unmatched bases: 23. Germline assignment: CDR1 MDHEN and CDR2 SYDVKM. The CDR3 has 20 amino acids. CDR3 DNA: TGTGCCAGCAGTCCTTTATACCTAAGGGGAACCGGGACAGGGAGCAATGAGCAGTTCTTC. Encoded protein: CASSPLYLRGTGTGSNEQFF.